The clone carrying this T cell receptor (beta chain) has only a few counts. Germline V gives CDR1 SGHNT, CDR2 YYREEE (reference sequence). V was pared by 0 bases and J by 5 bases, with 9 bases between. The CDR3 is made up of 13 amino acids. The sample is drawn from a study of regulatory and conventional T cells in RAG deficiency. Profiling relied on immunoSEQ multiplex PCR, and the TCRdb table lists in-frame clones only, not all of them. The sample lists under 7,000 clones, about nine tenths seen once, with roughly half in the top ten. What was sequenced was CD8+ T cells sorted from blood. The chain carries TRBV5-4 and TRBJ2-7; D may be TRBD1 (5 bases). The receptor was isolated from a human donor with RAG deficiency presenting as severe combined immunodeficiency. This chain's CDR3 is CASSLDRPDEQYF. CDR3 DNA: TGTGCCAGCAGCTTGGACAGGCCGGACGAGCAGTACTTC.